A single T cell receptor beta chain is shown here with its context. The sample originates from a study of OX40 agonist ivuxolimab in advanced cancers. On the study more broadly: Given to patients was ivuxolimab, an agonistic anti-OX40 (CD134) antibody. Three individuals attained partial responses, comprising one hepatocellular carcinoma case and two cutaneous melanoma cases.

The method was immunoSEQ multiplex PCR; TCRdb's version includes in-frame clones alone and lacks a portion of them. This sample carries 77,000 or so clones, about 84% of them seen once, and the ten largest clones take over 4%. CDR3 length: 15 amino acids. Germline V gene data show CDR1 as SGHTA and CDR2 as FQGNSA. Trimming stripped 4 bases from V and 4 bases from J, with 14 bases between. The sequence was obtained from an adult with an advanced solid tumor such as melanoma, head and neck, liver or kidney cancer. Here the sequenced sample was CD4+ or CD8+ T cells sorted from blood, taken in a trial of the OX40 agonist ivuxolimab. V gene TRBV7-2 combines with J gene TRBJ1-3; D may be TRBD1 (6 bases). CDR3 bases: TGTGCCAGCAGCTCCGGGGGGGCGCGGGGAAACACCATATATTTT. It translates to CASSSGGARGNTIYF.